These 26 T cell receptor beta chains originate from one sample sequenced in a study of technical replicates of blood from four donors listed by TCRdb under 2017. Libraries came from the immunoSEQ multiplex PCR assay. TCRdb limited this immuneACCESS table to in-frame rearrangements with V and J called. A share of clones is missing; checked studies link under half to unresolved V genes, and the rest is unexplained. The sample includes roughly 61,000 clones, with almost 97% observed a single time. Approximately 0.21% of the sample rests with the top ten. Specimen: T cells isolated from PBMCs. The receptors stem from a human donor in good health.

This clone showed up just a few times. The chain carries TRBV5-1 and TRBJ1-5; 9 bases are a match to TRBD1. This CDR3 is built from 13 residues. V lost 5 bases, J lost 5 bases, and 2 bases stayed unmatched. The germline CDR1 and CDR2 sequences are SGHRS and YFSETQ. CDR3 protein: CASRQGADQPQHF. CDR3 sequence (DNA): TGCGCCAGCAGACAGGGGGCGGATCAGCCCCAGCATTTT.

This clone was recorded once. The V gene is TRBV6-6, the J gene TRBJ2-3, with a possible D match to TRBD1 (6 bases). CDR3 length: 16 residues. Trimming stripped 5 bases from V and 3 bases from J, with 18 bases between. Looked up from germline, CDR1 is MNHNY and CDR2 is SVGAGI (reference sequence). CDR3 in amino acids: CASSRTASERTDTQYF. Written as DNA, the CDR3 is TGTGCCAGCAGTCGGACAGCCTCCGAAAGAACAGATACGCAGTATTTT.

The CDR3 DNA is TGTGCCAGCAGACGAGCGGGAGCCACCGGGGAGCTGTTTTTT. Translated: CASRRAGATGELFF. The gene calls are TRBV13 and TRBJ2-2; the match to TRBD2 covers 8 bases. V trimming: 6 bases; J trimming: 4 bases; junction bases outside the gene matches: 4. The CDR3 is made up of 14 amino acids. Germline CDR1 is PRHDT and CDR2 is FYEKMQ (reference sequence).

The chain combines TRBV19 with TRBJ2-7, with 12 bases that match TRBD1. The trim removed 4 bases at V and 3 bases at J, leaving 7 bases unmatched. CDR1 and CDR2 (germline): LNHDA, SQIVND (reference sequence). CDR3 length: 16 residues. The CDR3 loop reads CASSTRGTGGGYEQYF. DNA for the CDR3: TGTGCCAGTAGTACTCGGGGGACAGGGGGCGGCTACGAGCAGTACTTC.

The chain employs TRBV27 and TRBJ1-1, with D perhaps TRBD1 (5 bases). Between the trimmed V and J ends, which lost 7 bases and 5 bases, there was a span of 17 bases. The V gene's germline CDR1 is MNHEY and CDR2 SMNVEV (reference sequence). The CDR3 consists of 14 residues. CDR3 bases: TGTGCCAGCAAGACCGGGGGGGGGTTGACTGAAGCTTTCTTT. It is translated as CASKTGGGLTEAFF.

The genes are TRBV2 and TRBJ2-5, with 7 bases that match TRBD2. The CDR3 is 15 residues long. In germline, CDR1 is SNHLY, CDR2 FYNNEI. The J segment lost 1 base and the V segment lost 5 bases, leaving 7 bases of the junction unmatched. The CDR3 loop reads CASSLSGLSQETQYF. CDR3 bases: TGTGCCAGCAGTCTTAGCGGGCTGAGCCAAGAGACCCAGTACTTC.

The chain couples TRBV5-4 to TRBJ2-7; D may be TRBD1 (5 bases). The germline V gene has CDR1 SGHNT and CDR2 YYREEE (reference sequence). The CDR3 runs 14 residues. V was pared by 2 bases and J by 2 bases, with 11 bases between. CDR3: CASSLSDSAYEQYF. CDR3 in DNA: TGTGCCAGCAGCTTATCAGACAGCGCCTACGAGCAGTACTTC.

This chain joins TRBV2 and TRBJ1-1, with 10 bases fitting TRBD1. Germline V gene sequence: CDR1 SNHLY, CDR2 FYNNEI. The CDR3 sequence is 15 residues long. The J segment lost 3 bases and the V segment lost 4 bases, leaving 5 bases of the junction unmatched. Written as DNA, the CDR3 is TGTGCCAGCAGTGGTTGGACAGGGGGGGACACTGAAGCTTTCTTT. Encoded protein: CASSGWTGGDTEAFF.

J is TRBJ2-5 and V is TRBV4-1; 12 nucleotides line up with TRBD2. V dropped 6 bases and J dropped 2; count of bases not matched to a gene: 1. Looked up from germline, CDR1 is MGHRA and CDR2 is YSYEKL. CDR3 length equals 14 residues. The CDR3, as DNA: TGCGCCAGCAGGCTAGCGGGGGGGCAAGAGACCCAGTACTTC. This translates into CASRLAGGQETQYF.

The CDR3 sequence: CAWSLGLQGEAFF. The CDR3 DNA sequence: TGTGCCTGGAGTTTAGGGTTGCAGGGAGAAGCTTTCTTT. This chain joins TRBV30 and TRBJ1-1; possibly TRBD1 for D (5 bases). The CDR3 has 13 amino acids. In germline, CDR1 is GTSNPN, CDR2 SVGIG (reference sequence). Trimming shortened V by 2 bases and J by 8 bases, and 15 bases separated the two germline ends.

V is TRBV5-4 and J is TRBJ1-2; D unresolved. This CDR3 is 16 amino acids long. Trimming shortened V by 3 bases and J by 4 bases, and 19 bases separated the two germline ends. Germline values: CDR1 SGHNT, CDR2 YYREEE (reference sequence). CDR3 sequence reads: CASSSQNFNYLYGYTF. The CDR3 DNA reads as TGTGCCAGCAGCTCACAAAATTTCAATTATCTCTATGGCTACACCTTC.

V is TRBV7-6 and J is TRBJ2-4; D remains unclear. V gave up 5 bases and J gave up 0 bases, with 14 bases separating them. This CDR3 contains 16 residues. CDR1 SGHVS and CDR2 FNYEAQ come from the germline V gene. CDR3 sequence: CASSPRLSLAKNIQYF. The CDR3 coding sequence is TGTGCCAGCAGCCCCCGCTTGAGTCTAGCCAAAAACATTCAGTACTTC.

V is TRBV15 and J is TRBJ2-2, with 8 positions matching TRBD1. The CDR3 is 15 residues long. Germline V gene lookup returns CDR1 LNHNV and CDR2 YYDKDF (reference sequence). The trim removed 0 bases at V and 4 bases at J, leaving 1 base unmatched. The CDR3 sequence: CATSRDRGLTGELFF. CDR3 nucleotide sequence: TGTGCCACCAGCAGAGACAGGGGGCTCACCGGGGAGCTGTTTTTT.

The rearrangement links TRBV30 to TRBJ1-1, with D possibly being TRBD1 (6 bases). This CDR3 has 13 residues. The germline gives CDR1 GTSNPN, CDR2 SVGIG (reference sequence). Trimming pared 4 bases from V and 5 bases from J, leaving 14 bases between. CDR3: CAWNYGQYTEAFF. The DNA for the CDR3 is TGTGCCTGGAATTATGGACAGTATACTGAAGCTTTCTTT.

V gene TRBV29-1 combines with J gene TRBJ1-2; 7 nucleotides line up with TRBD1. Germline values: CDR1 SQVTM, CDR2 ANQGSEA. With V trimmed by 4 bases and J by 0 bases, 5 bases remained unmatched. CDR3 length equals 14 residues. This chain's CDR3 is CSVGDRTANYGYTF. CDR3 DNA sequence: TGCAGCGTTGGGGACAGAACTGCTAACTATGGCTACACCTTC. The complete variable domain, with remaining parts taken from reference TRBV29-1 and TRBJ1-2, reads SAVISQKPSRDICQRGTSLTIQCQVDSQVTMMFWYRQQPGQSLTLIATANQGSEATYESGFVIDKFPISRPNLTFSTLTVSNMSPEDSSIYLCSVGDRTANYGYTFGSGTRLTVV.

The CDR3 sequence is CASSQDNRDKYSNQPQHF. CDR3 DNA: TGCGCCAGCAGCCAAGACAACCGGGACAAATATAGCAATCAGCCCCAGCATTTT. The chain carries TRBV4-1 and TRBJ1-5, with a tentative D call TRBD1 (6 bases). Trimming took off 0 bases at V and 0 bases at J, with 15 bases between the two ends. The CDR3 has 18 residues. CDR1 and CDR2 (germline): MGHRA, YSYEKL.

The chain has TRBV28 and TRBJ1-2, with 9 bases matching TRBD1. The length of the CDR3 is 15 residues. V shed 10 bases and J 6 bases; nucleotides not matched to a gene: 15. Germline values: CDR1 MDHEN, CDR2 SYDVKM. For the CDR3, the DNA is TGTGCCACCCCCGGGACAGGGAATAACCCCCATGGCTACACCTTC. It codes for CATPGTGNNPHGYTF.

The genes are TRBV14 and TRBJ2-3, with TRBD2 matching over 13 bases. Per the germline V gene, CDR1 is SGHDN and CDR2 is FVKESK. The CDR3 runs to 20 residues. V shed 2 bases and J 5 bases; nucleotides not matched to a gene: 16. CDR3 sequence (DNA): TGTGCCAGCAGCCAACCGGACAGGGGAGGACTAGCGGGGGCGGGAGATACGCAGTATTTT. The encoded protein is CASSQPDRGGLAGAGDTQYF.

The chain employs TRBV6-1 and TRBJ1-2; D unclear. This CDR3 contains 14 residues. Germline CDR1 reads MNHNS; CDR2 reads SASEGT. V dropped 1 base and J dropped 5 bases, with 11 bases sitting between them. The CDR3 sequence: CASSEGVPGYGYTF. The DNA for the CDR3 is TGTGCCAGCAGTGAAGGGGTGCCGGGATATGGCTACACCTTC.

The chain joins TRBV5-6 to TRBJ2-5; no firm D call. CDR1 and CDR2 (germline): SGHDT, YYEEEE. Trimming removed 1 base at V and 5 bases at J, with 9 bases between. This CDR3 has 13 amino acids. The CDR3 nucleotides read TGTGCCAGCAGCTTGATCATCGAGGAGACCCAGTACTTC. Translation gives CASSLIIEETQYF.

The V and J genes are TRBV5-1 and TRBJ2-7; 11 positions match TRBD2. This CDR3 region has 17 residues. Germline lookup yields CDR1 SGHRS and CDR2 YFSETQ. J was trimmed by 9 bases and V by 4 bases; bases with no gene match: 18. The CDR3 is CASSAGTSGVELFGQYF. The DNA of the CDR3 is TGCGCCAGCAGCGCCGGGACTAGCGGTGTGGAGTTATTCGGGCAGTACTTC.

The chain carries TRBV7-6 and TRBJ1-1; TRBD1 is a possible D gene (6 bases). The CDR3 totals 16 residues. Trimming removed 4 bases from V and 0 bases from J, with 15 bases in between. The V gene's germline CDR1 is SGHVS and CDR2 FNYEAQ. This CDR3 reads CASSSLDRRVNTEAFF. CDR3 nucleotide sequence: TGTGCCAGCAGCTCCTTAGACAGGCGGGTGAACACTGAAGCTTTCTTT.

This chain links TRBV29-1 with TRBJ2-2; TRBD2 agrees at 16 bases. Germline-derived CDR1 and CDR2 are SQVTM and ANQGSEA. V shed 6 bases, J shed 6 bases, and the junction held 4 bases outside the gene matches. The CDR3 loop spans 15 amino acids. CDR3 DNA sequence: TGCAGCGTACCGGGACTAGCGGGGGGGTCCGGGGAGCTGTTTTTT. Translated, it gives CSVPGLAGGSGELFF.

The gene calls are TRBV5-4 and TRBJ2-7; 10 nucleotides align to TRBD2. The V and J ends lost 3 bases and 4 bases, in that order; junction bases with no gene match: 7. This CDR3 spans 15 amino acids. The V gene's germline CDR1 is SGHNT and CDR2 YYREEE (reference sequence). The CDR3 region is CASSSRASGGYEQYF. In DNA, the CDR3 is TGTGCCAGCAGCTCTCGCGCTAGCGGGGGATACGAGCAGTACTTC.

CDR3 sequence reads: CASSIGLMRVVTEAFF. The CDR3 DNA is TGTGCCAGTAGTATAGGACTGATGAGGGTGGTCACTGAAGCTTTCTTT. The chain couples TRBV19 to TRBJ1-1; D remains ambiguous. The CDR3 totals 16 residues. V shed 1 base and J shed 4 bases, with 16 bases lying between them. Germline loops: CDR1 LNHDA, CDR2 SQIVND (reference sequence). Variable domain in full (rest from reference TRBV19 and TRBJ1-1): DGGITQSPKYLFRKEGQNVTLSCEQNLNHDAMYWYRQDPGQGLRLIYYSQIVNDFQKGDIAEGYSVSREKKESFPLTVTSAQKNPTAFYLCASSIGLMRVVTEAFFGQGTRLTVV.

This chain connects TRBV7-9 to TRBJ1-2; no clear D. Germline CDR1 reads SEHNR; CDR2 reads FQNEAQ (reference sequence). The CDR3 is 13 residues long. V lost 7 bases to trimming and J lost 8 bases, with 17 bases between them. The CDR3 DNA reads as TGTGCCAGCAAGGAGGCCCGATTGGAGGGCTACACCTTC. Amino acids: CASKEARLEGYTF.